This T cell receptor (beta chain) was identified in a study of cytomegalovirus exposure and HLA in healthy donors. PCR employed 60 Vbeta and 13 Jbeta primers. TCRdb's copy holds only in-frame clones and misses some; the assay was immunoSEQ multiplex PCR. The sample lists roughly 120,000 clones; 77% were seen once. CDR3 size: 15 residues. With 3 bases removed from V and 4 bases from J, the gap between germline ends came to 14 bases. From germline, CDR1 is SGDLS and CDR2 YYNGEE. The chain employs TRBV9 and TRBJ1-5, with D possibly matching TRBD1 (5 bases). This TCR came from a human donor in good health. Sequencing was done on a sample of PBMCs. CDR3 protein: CASSGDSKSNQPQHF. CDR3 nucleotide sequence: TGTGCCAGCAGCGGCGACAGCAAGTCTAATCAGCCCCAGCATTTT.